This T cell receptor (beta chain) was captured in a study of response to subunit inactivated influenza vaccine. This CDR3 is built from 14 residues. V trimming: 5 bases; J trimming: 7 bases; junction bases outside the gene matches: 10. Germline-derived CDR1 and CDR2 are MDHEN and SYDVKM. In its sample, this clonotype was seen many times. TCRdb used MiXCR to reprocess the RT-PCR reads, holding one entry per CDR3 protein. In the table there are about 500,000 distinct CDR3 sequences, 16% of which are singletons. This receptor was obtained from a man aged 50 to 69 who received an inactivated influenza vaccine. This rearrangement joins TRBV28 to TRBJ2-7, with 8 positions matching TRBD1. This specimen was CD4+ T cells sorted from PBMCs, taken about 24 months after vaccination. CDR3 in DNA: TGTGCCAGCAGTCCGACAGGGGAGGCGAGGGAGCAGTACTTC. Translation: CASSPTGEAREQYF.